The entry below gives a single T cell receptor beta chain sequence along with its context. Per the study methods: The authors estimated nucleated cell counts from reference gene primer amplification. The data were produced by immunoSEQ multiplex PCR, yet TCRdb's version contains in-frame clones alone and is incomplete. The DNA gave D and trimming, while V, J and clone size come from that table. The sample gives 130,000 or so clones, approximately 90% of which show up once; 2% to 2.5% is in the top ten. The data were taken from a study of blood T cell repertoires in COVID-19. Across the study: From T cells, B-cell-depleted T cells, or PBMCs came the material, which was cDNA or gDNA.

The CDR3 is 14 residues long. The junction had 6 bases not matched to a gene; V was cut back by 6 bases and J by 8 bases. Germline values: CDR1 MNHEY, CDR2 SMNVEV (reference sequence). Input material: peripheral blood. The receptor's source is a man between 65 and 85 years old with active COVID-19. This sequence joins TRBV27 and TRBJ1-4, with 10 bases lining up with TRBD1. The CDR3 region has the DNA TGTGCCAGCAGGTCCGGGACAGGGGAAGAAAAACTGTTTTTT. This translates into CASRSGTGEEKLFF.